This entry describes one T cell receptor beta chain. This specimen comes from a study of blood T cell repertoires in COVID-19. About the research overall: From the United States, Italy and Spain came samples of acute and convalescent COVID-19. In each case, the material was cDNA or gDNA derived from T cells, B-cell-depleted T cells, or PBMCs.

Authors' data handling: Using reference gene primer amplification, nucleated cell counts were estimated. Sequencing was performed with immunoSEQ multiplex PCR; in TCRdb, only in-frame clones are kept and a portion is missing. V and J calls plus clone size are reproduced from that table; the DNA served to infer D and trimming. The table lists under 150,000 clones, over 85% of them singletons. Germline V gene sequence: CDR1 KGHSY, CDR2 FQNENV. V was shortened by 4 bases and J by 6 bases, with 13 bases between the two germline ends. This CDR3 spans 13 amino acids. The J gene is TRBJ2-7, the V gene TRBV16, with a possible D match to TRBD1 (5 bases). Input material: peripheral blood. This clonotype was obtained from a man between 50 and 59 years old with active COVID-19. The CDR3 sequence is CASSPGFPGEQYF. CDR3 in DNA: TGTGCCAGCAGCCCAGGGTTCCCCGGCGAGCAGTACTTC. Drawing the rest from reference TRBV16 and TRBJ2-7, the complete variable domain is GEEVAQTPKHLVRGEGQKAKLYCAPIKGHSYVFWYQQVLKNEFKFLISFQNENVFDETGMPKERFSAKCLPNSPCSLEIQATKLEDSAVYFCASSPGFPGEQYFGPGTRLTVT.